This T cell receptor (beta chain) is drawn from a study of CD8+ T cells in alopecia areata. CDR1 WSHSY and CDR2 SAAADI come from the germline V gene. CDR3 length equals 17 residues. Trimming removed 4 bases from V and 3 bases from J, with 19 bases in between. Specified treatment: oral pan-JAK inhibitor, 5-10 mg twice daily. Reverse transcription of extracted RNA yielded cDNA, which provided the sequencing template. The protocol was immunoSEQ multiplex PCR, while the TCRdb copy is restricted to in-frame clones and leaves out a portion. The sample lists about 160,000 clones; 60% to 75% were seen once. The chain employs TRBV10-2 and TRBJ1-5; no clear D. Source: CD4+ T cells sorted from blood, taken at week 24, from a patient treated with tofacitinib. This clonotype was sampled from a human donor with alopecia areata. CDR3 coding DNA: TGCGCCAGCAGTGGTAACCGTTATAGCTCGCCCAATCAGCCCCAGCATTTT. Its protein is CASSGNRYSSPNQPQHF.